Shown below are 24 T cell receptor beta chains from a single sample sequenced in a study of T cells in women clearing cervical HPV infection. The assay was immunoSEQ multiplex PCR, and TCRdb's table has in-frame clones only and misses some. This sample carries about 30,000 clones, with over 3% going to the ten biggest clones. Sample: blood buffy coat. The receptors were gathered from a woman between 18 and 69 years old with a cervical HPV16 infection that either progressed to CIN3+ or cleared (not recorded which).

A note on this clone: The read falls 3 residues short of the CDR3 end, and the missing part is taken from the germline J gene. V and J are TRBV2 and TRBJ2-7; D is uncertain. Trimming took off 4 bases at V and 0 bases at J, with 4 bases between the two ends. This CDR3 contains 12 residues. Per the germline V gene, CDR1 is SNHLY and CDR2 is FYNNEI. Partial CDR3 DNA: TGTGCCAGCAGTGCTAGCTCCTACGAG. It is translated as CASSASSYE. The CDR3 as a whole reads CASSASSYEQYF.

Details on this clone: The DNA ends 3 residues before the CDR3 does, and the rest of the CDR3 is filled in from the germline J gene. V and J are TRBV9 and TRBJ2-2; 8 nucleotides align to TRBD2. The CDR3 is 17 amino acids. V was pared by 0 bases and J by 5 bases, with 9 bases of the junction left unmatched. Germline V CDR1 and CDR2: SGDLS, YYNGEE. The covered CDR3 bases are TGTGCCAGCAGCGTAGGATCCGGGGGGGGAGGAACCGGGGAG. Protein: CASSVGSGGGGTGE. The CDR3, in full, reads CASSVGSGGGGTGELFF.

On this clone: The read finishes 3 residues shy of the CDR3 end, and the germline J gene is used to complete it. V usage is TRBV20-1 and J usage is TRBJ2-1; D perhaps matches TRBD1 (6 bases). Germline V CDR1 and CDR2: DFQATT, SNEGSKA (reference sequence). V was pared by 2 bases and J by 5 bases, with 10 bases between. The CDR3 is 13 residues long. The covered CDR3 bases are TGCAGTGCTAGAAAGGACAGCAACAATGAG. Protein sequence: CSARKDSNNE. The whole CDR3 region reads CSARKDSNNEQFF.

Details on this clone: The read comes to an end 3 residues before the CDR3 does, leaving the germline J gene to fill in the end. The chain has TRBV5-4 and TRBJ2-1; a weak D match, TRBD1 (5 bases). V was trimmed by 0 bases and J by 8 bases, leaving 12 bases between them. The CDR3 sequence is 14 residues long. Germline assignment: CDR1 SGHNT and CDR2 YYREEE (reference sequence). CDR3 bases read: TGTGCCAGCAGCTTGGAGGGCAGGGCCTATGAG. This sequence encodes CASSLEGRAYE. The whole CDR3 is CASSLEGRAYEQFF.

With respect to this clone: The read ends 3 residues before the CDR3 terminus; that terminus is restored from the germline J gene. The chain carries TRBV12-3 or TRBV12-4 and TRBJ1-4, with D perhaps matching TRBD1 (6 bases). This CDR3 comprises 14 residues. Trimming took off 1 base at V and 3 bases at J, with 6 bases between the two ends. The CDR3 DNA, read in part, is TGTGCCAGCAGTTTAGGGGGGCCTAATGAAAAA. It codes for CASSLGGPNEK. The full CDR3 is CASSLGGPNEKLFF.

Of note for this clone: The read falls 3 residues short of the CDR3 end, and the missing part is taken from the germline J gene. V usage is TRBV11-3 and J usage is TRBJ2-1; possibly TRBD1 or TRBD2 for D (5 bases each). V lost 4 bases and J 8 bases, leaving 15 bases between the germline ends. The V gene's germline CDR1 is SGHNT and CDR2 YENEEA. CDR3 length: 14 amino acids. CDR3 loop: CASSYEGPSDEQFF. The covered CDR3 bases are TGTGCCAGCAGCTACGAGGGGCCCTCGGATGAG.

CDR3 loop: CASSYRGGAFHEQYF. CDR3 DNA, as far as it was read: TGTGCCAGCAGTTACCGAGGGGGGGCCTTCCACGAG. The rearrangement links TRBV6-2 or TRBV6-3 to TRBJ2-7; TRBD2 is a possible D gene (7 bases). The read falls 3 residues short of the CDR3 end, and the missing part is taken from the germline J gene. V lost 2 bases to trimming and J lost 5 bases, with 16 bases between them. This CDR3 has 15 amino acids. From germline, CDR1 is MNHEY and CDR2 SVGEGT.

Worth noting for this clone: The CDR3 end falls 3 residues outside the read, so it is completed with the germline J gene. The chain carries TRBV7-6 and TRBJ1-2, with D maybe TRBD1 (6 bases). The CDR3 has 14 residues. From germline, CDR1 is SGHVS and CDR2 FNYEAQ. The CDR3: CASSPNDRPYDYTF. Incomplete CDR3 DNA: TGTGCCAGCAGCCCGAACGACAGGCCCTACGAC.

Comments on this clone: The read stops 3 residues short of the end of the CDR3; the missing end is completed from the germline J gene. The J gene is TRBJ1-6, the V gene TRBV20-1, with D possibly being TRBD1 (6 bases). V lost 1 base, J lost 5 bases, and 12 bases lay in between. This CDR3 contains 15 residues. The germline V gene has CDR1 DFQATT and CDR2 SNEGSKA (reference sequence). The CDR3 spells CSARGGRFNNSPLHF. The DNA read from the CDR3 is TGCAGTGCTAGAGGGGGGCGGTTTAATAATTCACCC.

The covered CDR3 bases are TGTGCCAGTAGTTTAACAGGGCTGGGGAATCAGCCC. This sequence encodes CASSLTGLGNQP. The full CDR3 protein reads CASSLTGLGNQPQHF. V and J are TRBV19 and TRBJ1-5; possibly TRBD1 for D (6 bases). From the germline J gene comes the end of the CDR3, since the read stops 3 residues before it. Trimming left V 5 bases short and J 4 bases short, with 15 bases between. The CDR3 is 15 amino acids. Germline loops: CDR1 LNHDA, CDR2 SQIVND (reference sequence).

Concerning this clone itself: Read data end 3 residues before the CDR3 end; the end is taken from the germline J gene. The V gene is TRBV11-1, the J gene TRBJ1-2; TRBD1 is a possible D gene (5 bases). CDR3 length: 14 residues. The ends were cut back, 5 bases at V and 0 bases at J, with 10 bases in the middle. In germline, CDR1 is SGHAT, CDR2 FQDESV (reference sequence). CDR3 DNA, as far as it was read: TGTGCCAGCAGCAATCGGGGGACTAACTATGGC. It codes for CASSNRGTNYG. The full CDR3 protein reads CASSNRGTNYGYTF.

Concerning this clone itself: The read comes to an end 3 residues before the CDR3 does, leaving the germline J gene to fill in the end. This chain connects TRBV5-4 to TRBJ2-2, with D maybe TRBD1 (5 bases). CDR3 length: 15 amino acids. CDR1 and CDR2 (germline): SGHNT, YYREEE (reference sequence). The covered CDR3 bases are TGTGCCAGCAGCTTGTTAGGGGTAAATAATTCACCG. It codes for CASSLLGVNNSP. In full, the CDR3 reads CASSLLGVNNSPLFF.

The CDR3 DNA, read in part, is TGTGCCAGCAGCCAACAGGGTACTAATGAAAAG. Translating gives CASSQQGTNEK. The full CDR3 sequence reads CASSQQGTNEKLFF. This rearrangement joins TRBV13 to TRBJ2-2, with D possibly TRBD1 on 6 matching bases. With the read ending 3 residues before the CDR3 end, the germline J gene is used to fill in that end. Germline V gene data show CDR1 as PRHDT and CDR2 as FYEKMQ (reference sequence). The CDR3 is made up of 14 amino acids. Using reference TRBV13 and TRBJ2-2 for the parts outside the CDR3, the full variable domain is AAGVIQSPRHLIKEKRETATLKCYPIPRHDTVYWYQQGPGQDPQFLISFYEKMQSDKGSIPDRFSAQQFSDYHSELNMSSLELGDSALYFCASSQQGTNEKLFFGEGSRLTVL.

A word on this clone: The read ends 3 residues before the CDR3 terminus; that terminus is restored from the germline J gene. This sequence joins TRBV7-9 and TRBJ2-3; TRBD1 is a possible D gene (6 bases). CDR3 size: 15 residues. Per the germline V gene, CDR1 is SEHNR and CDR2 is FQNEAQ (reference sequence). CDR3 DNA (partial): TGTGCCAGCAGTTCATCCGACAGGTACCAAGAGACG. Translated, it gives CASSSSDRYQET. The whole CDR3 sequence is CASSSSDRYQETQYF.

On this clone itself: The read terminates 3 residues before the CDR3 end, so the remaining end is supplied by the germline J gene. The V call is TRBV15, the J call TRBJ2-2; 8 positions agree with TRBD1. J gave up 6 bases and V 0 bases, and 6 bases lay outside the gene matches. Per the germline V gene, CDR1 is LNHNV and CDR2 is YYDKDF (reference sequence). The CDR3 spans 16 residues. CDR3 bases read: TGTGCCACCAGCAGAGATCAGGGGGCGAGGGCCGGGGAG. It is translated as CATSRDQGARAGE. The CDR3 in its entirety is CATSRDQGARAGELFF.

The sequenced part of the CDR3 DNA is TGCGCCAGCAGCTTGGAGGGCAACGAG. As protein: CASSLEGNE. The full CDR3 reads CASSLEGNEQYF. The V call is TRBV5-1, the J call TRBJ2-7; D is uncertain. The read gets to within 3 residues of the CDR3 end, and the germline J gene fills in the rest. CDR1 is SGHRS and CDR2 is YFSETQ in the germline V gene. The length of the CDR3 is 12 residues. V lost 0 bases to trimming and J lost 5 bases, with 6 bases between them.

As to this clone: The read falls 3 residues short of the CDR3 end, and the missing part is taken from the germline J gene. This chain joins TRBV12-5 and TRBJ2-1; D possibly matches TRBD1 or TRBD2 (5 bases each). The CDR3 extends over 17 amino acids. Germline assignment: CDR1 LGHNT and CDR2 FRNRAP. Trimming removed 0 bases from V and 0 bases from J, with 12 bases in between. The covered CDR3 bases are TGTGCTAGTGGTTTGGTACACCGAGGGGTCTCCTACAATGAG. Its protein product is CASGLVHRGVSYNE. The whole CDR3 is CASGLVHRGVSYNEQFF.

The CDR3 protein is CASSQRNRGIGTQYF. Incomplete CDR3 DNA: TGTGCCAGCAGCCAACGTAACAGGGGAATCGGTACT. The chain carries TRBV7-2 and TRBJ2-4, with TRBD1 identical over 7 bases. The DNA ends 3 residues before the CDR3 does, and the rest of the CDR3 is filled in from the germline J gene. This CDR3 comprises 15 residues. Germline loops: CDR1 SGHTA, CDR2 FQGNSA.

Remarks on this clone: The read gets to within 3 residues of the CDR3 end, and the germline J gene fills in the rest. The chain joins TRBV5-4 to TRBJ1-3; D is uncertain. Trimming left V 9 bases short and J 0 bases short, with 13 bases between. Germline CDR1 and CDR2: SGHNT and YYREEE (reference sequence). The CDR3 runs 14 residues. The CDR3: CATSRLGSGNTIYF. The DNA read from the CDR3 is TGTGCCACCTCTAGACTTGGCTCTGGAAACACC.

About this clone itself: The read ends 3 residues shy of where the CDR3 ends; the end is completed using the germline J gene. The chain uses TRBV2 and TRBJ2-1; 7 nucleotides agree with TRBD1. The CDR3 contains 16 residues. Germline V gene lookup returns CDR1 SNHLY and CDR2 FYNNEI. V dropped 2 bases and J dropped 6; count of bases not matched to a gene: 10. CDR3 DNA, as far as it was read: TGTGCCAGCAGTGAAAAAGGGGGACAGCGAACCAATGAG. It is translated as CASSEKGGQRTNE. The full CDR3 protein is CASSEKGGQRTNEQFF. Variable domain in full (rest from reference TRBV2 and TRBJ2-1): EPEVTQTPSHQVTQMGQEVILRCVPISNHLYFYWYRQILGQKVEFLVSFYNNEISEKSEIFDDQFSVERPDGSNFTLKIRSTKLEDSAMYFCASSEKGGQRTNEQFFGPGTRLTVL.

As concerns this clone: The DNA ends 3 residues before the CDR3 does, and the rest of the CDR3 is filled in from the germline J gene. The chain has TRBV5-1 and TRBJ1-6; 9 bases fit TRBD1. The V gene end was trimmed by 3 bases and the J gene end by 9 bases; junction bases not matched to a gene: 10. CDR1 SGHRS and CDR2 YFSETQ come from the germline V gene. The CDR3 is made up of 16 amino acids. CDR3 loop: CASSSIPGQGLSPLHF. Incomplete CDR3 DNA: TGCGCCAGCAGCTCGATACCGGGACAGGGACTTTCACCC. Looking up the rest from reference TRBV5-1 and TRBJ1-6 gives the full variable domain: KAGVTQTPRYLIKTRGQQVTLSCSPISGHRSVSWYQQTPGQGLQFLFEYFSETQRNKGNFPGRFSGRQFSNSRSEMNVSTLELGDSALYLCASSSIPGQGLSPLHFGNGTRLTVT.

On this clone: The read stops 3 residues short of the end of the CDR3; the missing end is completed from the germline J gene. This chain joins TRBV7-3 and TRBJ2-3, with D tentatively TRBD2 (5 bases). Germline V gene data show CDR1 as SGHTA and CDR2 as FQGTGA. The CDR3 covers 15 residues. Trimming stripped 0 bases from V and 3 bases from J, with 10 bases between. CDR3 residues: CASSLTLAGTDTQYF. CDR3 bases read: TGTGCCAGCAGCTTAACTCTAGCTGGTACAGATACG.

Regarding this clone: The read gets to within 3 residues of the CDR3 end, and the germline J gene fills in the rest. The J gene is TRBJ1-1, the V gene TRBV7-9; perhaps TRBD1 as D (5 bases). The CDR3 has 14 amino acids. The germline V gene encodes CDR1 SEHNR and CDR2 FQNEAQ (reference sequence). CDR3 DNA (partial): TGTGCCAGCAGCTTAGAACAGGTTGCGACGTCA. This sequence encodes CASSLEQVATS. The whole CDR3 is CASSLEQVATSAFF.

Comments on this clone: The CDR3 extends 3 residues past the end of the read, so its final part is completed from the germline J gene. The chain combines TRBV29-1 with TRBJ1-3; 8 bases match TRBD1. V lost 7 bases to trimming and J lost 0 bases; unmatched junction nucleotides: 8. CDR3 size: 15 residues. Germline V gene data show CDR1 as SQVTM and CDR2 as ANQGSEA. The CDR3 sequence: CSASGQDNSGNTIYF. Incomplete CDR3 DNA: TGCAGCGCCTCGGGACAGGATAACTCTGGAAACACC.